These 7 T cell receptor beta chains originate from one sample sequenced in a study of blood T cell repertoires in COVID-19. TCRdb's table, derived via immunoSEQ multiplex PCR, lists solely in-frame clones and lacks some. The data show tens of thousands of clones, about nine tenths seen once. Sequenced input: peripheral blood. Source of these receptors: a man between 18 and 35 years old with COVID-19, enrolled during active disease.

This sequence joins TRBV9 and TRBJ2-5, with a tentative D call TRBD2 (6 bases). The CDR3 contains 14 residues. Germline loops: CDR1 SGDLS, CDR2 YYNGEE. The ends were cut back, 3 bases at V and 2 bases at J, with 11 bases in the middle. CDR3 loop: CASSAAGSQETQYF. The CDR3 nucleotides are TGTGCCAGCAGCGCCGCGGGGTCTCAAGAGACCCAGTACTTC.

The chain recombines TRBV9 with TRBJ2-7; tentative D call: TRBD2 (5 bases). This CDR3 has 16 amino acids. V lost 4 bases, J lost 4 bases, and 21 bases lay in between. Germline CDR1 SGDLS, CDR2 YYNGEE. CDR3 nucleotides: TGTGCCAGCAGCACCCAGATAAGCGGAGAACCTTACGAGCAGTACTTC. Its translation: CASSTQISGEPYEQYF.

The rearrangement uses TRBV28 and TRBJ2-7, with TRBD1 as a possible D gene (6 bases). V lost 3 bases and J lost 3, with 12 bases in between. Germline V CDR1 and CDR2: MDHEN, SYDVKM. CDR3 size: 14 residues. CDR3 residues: CASSLGASNYEQYF. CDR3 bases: TGTGCCAGCAGTTTGGGGGCTTCTAACTACGAGCAGTACTTC.

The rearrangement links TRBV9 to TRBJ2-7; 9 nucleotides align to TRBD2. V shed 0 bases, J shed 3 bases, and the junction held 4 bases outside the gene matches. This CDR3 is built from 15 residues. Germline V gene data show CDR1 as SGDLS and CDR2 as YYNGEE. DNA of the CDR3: TGTGCCAGCAGCGTAGGTAGCGGGAGAATCTACGAGCAGTACTTC. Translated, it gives CASSVGSGRIYEQYF.

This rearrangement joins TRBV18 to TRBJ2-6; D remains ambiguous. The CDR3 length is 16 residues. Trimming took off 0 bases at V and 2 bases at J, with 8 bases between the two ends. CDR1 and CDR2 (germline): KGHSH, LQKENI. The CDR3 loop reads CASSPPEAAGANVLTF. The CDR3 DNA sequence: TGTGCCAGCTCACCACCAGAGGCAGCTGGGGCCAACGTCCTGACTTTC. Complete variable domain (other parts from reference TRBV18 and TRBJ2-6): NAGVMQNPRHLVRRRGQEARLRCSPMKGHSHVYWYRQLPEEGLKFMVYLQKENIIDESGMPKERFSAEFPKEGPSILRIQQVVRGDSAAYFCASSPPEAAGANVLTFGAGSRLTVL.

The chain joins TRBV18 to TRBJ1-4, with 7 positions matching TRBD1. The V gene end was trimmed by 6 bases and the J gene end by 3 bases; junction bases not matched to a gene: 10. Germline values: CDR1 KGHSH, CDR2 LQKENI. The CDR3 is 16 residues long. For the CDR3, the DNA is TGTGCCAGCTCGGGACGACAGGGCCGAGCTAATGAAAAACTGTTTTTT. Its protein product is CASSGRQGRANEKLFF.

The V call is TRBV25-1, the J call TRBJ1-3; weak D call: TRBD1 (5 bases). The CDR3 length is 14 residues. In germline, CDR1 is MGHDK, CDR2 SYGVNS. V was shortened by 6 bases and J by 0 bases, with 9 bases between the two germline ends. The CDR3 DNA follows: TGTGCCAGCAGGTCAAGGGGCTCTGGAAACACCATATATTTT. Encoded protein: CASRSRGSGNTIYF.